A selection of T cell receptor beta chains follows, all from one sample in a study of blood T cells in healthy people across ages. TCRdb reanalysed the 5' RACE reads using MiXCR and keeps one entry per CDR3 protein. The sample carries around 1.7 million distinct CDR3 sequences, 28% recorded once. Sequenced material: blood. The receptors stem from a woman in her twenties or thirties in good health. CDR3s include the opening cysteine and the closing phenylalanine or tryptophan. A D gene is named only where the DNA matches it firmly. Expanded clones are given a class, and other clones once, few, many or no size at all.

CDR3nt: TGTGCCAGCAGTCCTACAGGGGGCGAAACTGAAGCTTTCTTT
CDR3aa: CASSPTGGETEAFF
v_gene: TRBV6-2/TRBV6-3
abundance: -
j_gene: TRBJ1-1
d_gene: TRBD1

CDR3nt: TGTGCCAGCAGCTTAGAAGGGCCGTACCCAGGGACCCAGTACTTC
CDR3aa: CASSLEGPYPGTQYF
v_gene: TRBV7-6
abundance: few
j_gene: TRBJ2-5
d_gene: -

CDR3nt: TGCGCCAGCAGCTTGTATCAGGGGGGACGCACTGAAGCTTTCTTT
CDR3aa: CASSLYQGGRTEAFF
v_gene: TRBV5-1
abundance: -
j_gene: TRBJ1-1
d_gene: TRBD1

CDR3nt: TGCAGCGTTGAGAGATCGGGGGTAGGCGATGAGCAGTTCTTC
CDR3aa: CSVERSGVGDEQFF
v_gene: TRBV29-1
abundance: -
j_gene: TRBJ2-1
d_gene: -

CDR3nt: TGTGCCAGCAGCTCGGCGAGCGGTGCGGTAGGTGAGCAGTACTTC
CDR3aa: CASSSASGAVGEQYF
v_gene: TRBV7-3
abundance: -
j_gene: TRBJ2-7
d_gene: -

CDR3nt: TGTGCCAGCAATCCAACCTTGAGGACAGATACGCAGTATTTT
CDR3aa: CASNPTLRTDTQYF
v_gene: TRBV12-3/TRBV12-4
abundance: few
j_gene: TRBJ2-3
d_gene: -

CDR3nt: TGTGCCAGCAGCTTAAGTTCTCCGGACTACGAGCAGTACTTC
CDR3aa: CASSLSSPDYEQYF
v_gene: TRBV11-2
abundance: many
j_gene: TRBJ2-7
d_gene: -

CDR3nt: TGCGCCAGCAGCTTGGACAGGGCTTTGAACGAGCAGTACTTC
CDR3aa: CASSLDRALNEQYF
v_gene: TRBV5-1
abundance: few
j_gene: TRBJ2-7
d_gene: -

CDR3nt: TGCGCCAGCAGCTACGGGACGGGGACCTCTGGGGCCAACGTCCTGACTTTC
CDR3aa: CASSYGTGTSGANVLTF
v_gene: TRBV5-1
abundance: -
j_gene: TRBJ2-6
d_gene: -

CDR3nt: TGTGCCAGCAGCTTTGGGAAGCACCTAGGAGCGCCGCAACAAGAGACCCAGTACTTC
CDR3aa: CASSFGKHLGAPQQETQYF
v_gene: TRBV7-9
abundance: few
j_gene: TRBJ2-5
d_gene: -

CDR3nt: TGCAGTGCTAGATGGGGACTGGAGCAAGAGACCCAGTACTTC
CDR3aa: CSARWGLEQETQYF
v_gene: TRBV20-1
abundance: few
j_gene: TRBJ2-5
d_gene: -

CDR3nt: TGTGCCAGCAGCGATGGGCAGGCCGAAAAACTGTTTTTT
CDR3aa: CASSDGQAEKLFF
v_gene: TRBV7-2
abundance: few
j_gene: TRBJ1-4
d_gene: -

CDR3nt: TGTGCCAGCAGCGGAGCCGGGACGGAGACCTACGAGCAGTACTTC
CDR3aa: CASSGAGTETYEQYF
v_gene: TRBV11-2
abundance: -
j_gene: TRBJ2-7
d_gene: -

CDR3nt: TGCAGCGTTGTTCCGTACACTGAAGCTTTCTTT
CDR3aa: CSVVPYTEAFF
v_gene: TRBV29-1
abundance: -
j_gene: TRBJ1-1
d_gene: -

CDR3nt: TGCGCCAGCAGCTTGGTGGTAGCGGGGCCTTACAATGAGCAGTTCTTC
CDR3aa: CASSLVVAGPYNEQFF
v_gene: TRBV5-1
abundance: few
j_gene: TRBJ2-1
d_gene: TRBD2

CDR3nt: TGTGCCAGCAGCGTCGGGACACCCAATCAGCCCCAGCATTTT
CDR3aa: CASSVGTPNQPQHF
v_gene: TRBV9
abundance: -
j_gene: TRBJ1-5
d_gene: -

CDR3nt: TGTGCCACCAACCGCCCTCCTCCACACGAGCAGTACTTC
CDR3aa: CATNRPPPHEQYF
v_gene: TRBV24-1
abundance: few
j_gene: TRBJ2-7
d_gene: -

CDR3nt: TGCAGTGCTAGAAAGGGACTCCGTGATACAAACTATGGCTACACCTTC
CDR3aa: CSARKGLRDTNYGYTF
v_gene: TRBV20-1
abundance: many
j_gene: TRBJ1-2
d_gene: -

CDR3nt: TGTGCCAGCAGCTTAGGGGATCCAAACGAGCAGTACTTC
CDR3aa: CASSLGDPNEQYF
v_gene: TRBV7-6
abundance: -
j_gene: TRBJ2-7
d_gene: -

CDR3nt: TGCGCCAGCAGCTTGAGACCGATACCCTACAATGAGCAGTTCTTT
CDR3aa: CASSLRPIPYNEQFF
v_gene: TRBV5-1
abundance: -
j_gene: TRBJ1-1
d_gene: -

CDR3nt: TGTGCCAGCAGTCCTCACGCCGGGACAGCCCCCGAAAACATTCAGTACTTC
CDR3aa: CASSPHAGTAPENIQYF
v_gene: TRBV12-3/TRBV12-4
abundance: few
j_gene: TRBJ2-4
d_gene: TRBD1

CDR3nt: TGCAGCGCCCTCGGGACAGGGAAAGGTAGCTACGAGCAGTACTTC
CDR3aa: CSALGTGKGSYEQYF
v_gene: TRBV29-1
abundance: -
j_gene: TRBJ2-7
d_gene: TRBD1

CDR3nt: TGTGCCAGCAGTGAAGCGCAGTGGGGCTGGCAGGAGACCCAGTACTTC
CDR3aa: CASSEAQWGWQETQYF
v_gene: TRBV2
abundance: -
j_gene: TRBJ2-5
d_gene: -

CDR3nt: TGCGCCAGCAGCTTGGCTGGATGGGGGACCGGGGAGCTGTTTTTT
CDR3aa: CASSLAGWGTGELFF
v_gene: TRBV5-1
abundance: -
j_gene: TRBJ2-2
d_gene: -

CDR3nt: TGTGCCAGTAGTATCGGGCGAGGCGCTAGTGAGCAGTTCTTC
CDR3aa: CASSIGRGASEQFF
v_gene: TRBV19
abundance: once
j_gene: TRBJ2-1
d_gene: -

CDR3nt: TGTGCCAGCAGCTTGGTTTCGGCAGGCCTAGCCAAAAACATTCAGTACTTC
CDR3aa: CASSLVSAGLAKNIQYF
v_gene: TRBV5-6
abundance: few
j_gene: TRBJ2-4
d_gene: -